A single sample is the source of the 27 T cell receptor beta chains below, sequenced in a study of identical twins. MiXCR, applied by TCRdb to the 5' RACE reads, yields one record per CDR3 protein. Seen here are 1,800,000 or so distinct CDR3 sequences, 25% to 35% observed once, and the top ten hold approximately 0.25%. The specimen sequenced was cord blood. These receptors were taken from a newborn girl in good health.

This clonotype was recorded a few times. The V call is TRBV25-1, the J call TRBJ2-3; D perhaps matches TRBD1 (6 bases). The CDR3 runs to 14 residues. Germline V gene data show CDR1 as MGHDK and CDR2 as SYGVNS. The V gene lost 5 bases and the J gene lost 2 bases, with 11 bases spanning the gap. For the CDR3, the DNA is TGTGCCAGCAGTAGGACAGTCAACACAGATACGCAGTATTTT. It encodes CASSRTVNTDTQYF.

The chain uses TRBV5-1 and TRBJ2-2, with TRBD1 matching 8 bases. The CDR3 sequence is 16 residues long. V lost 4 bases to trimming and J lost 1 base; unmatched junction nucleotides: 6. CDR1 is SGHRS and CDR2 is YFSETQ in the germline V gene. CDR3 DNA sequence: TGCGCCAGCAGCCCGGACAGGGCTCTGAACACCGGGGAGCTGTTTTTT. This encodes CASSPDRALNTGELFF.

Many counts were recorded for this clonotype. The CDR3 reads CASSYSRSNEQFF. The CDR3 bases are TGTGCCAGCAGTTATTCTAGGAGCAATGAGCAGTTCTTC. The V gene is TRBV6-6, the J gene TRBJ2-1; D call uncertain. The germline gives CDR1 MNHNY, CDR2 SVGAGI (reference sequence). This CDR3 comprises 13 residues. The V end lost 3 bases, the J end lost 6 bases, and 9 bases lay between the germline ends.

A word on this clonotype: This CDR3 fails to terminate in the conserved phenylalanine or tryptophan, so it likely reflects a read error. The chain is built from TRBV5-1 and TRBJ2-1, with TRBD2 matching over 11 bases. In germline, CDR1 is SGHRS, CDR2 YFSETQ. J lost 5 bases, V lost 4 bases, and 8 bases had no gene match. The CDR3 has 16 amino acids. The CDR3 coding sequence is TGCGCCAGCAGCCCGCCCCGACTAGCGGGAAACAATGAGCAGTTCTTA. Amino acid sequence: CASSPPRLAGNNEQFL.

The CDR3 nucleotides read TGTGCCATAAAGACAGGAGACACTGAAGCTTTCTTT. It encodes CAIKTGDTEAFF. This rearrangement joins TRBV10-3 to TRBJ1-1, with D possibly matching TRBD1 (6 bases). Trimming took off 9 bases at V and 3 bases at J, with 11 bases between the two ends. Germline CDR1 reads ENHRY; CDR2 reads SYGVKD. The CDR3 length is 12 residues.

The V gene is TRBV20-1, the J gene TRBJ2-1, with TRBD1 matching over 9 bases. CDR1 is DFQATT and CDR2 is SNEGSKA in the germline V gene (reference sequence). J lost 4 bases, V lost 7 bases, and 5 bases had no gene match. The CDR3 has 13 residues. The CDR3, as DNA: TGCAGTGGCCTGGGACAGGGATACAATGAGCAGTTCTTC. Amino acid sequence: CSGLGQGYNEQFF.

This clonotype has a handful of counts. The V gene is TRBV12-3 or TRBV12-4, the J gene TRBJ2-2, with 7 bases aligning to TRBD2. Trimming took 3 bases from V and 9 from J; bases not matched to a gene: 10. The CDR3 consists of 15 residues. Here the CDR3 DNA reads TGTGCCAGCAGTTTGGGTGGCGAGACTAGCCGGGAGCTGTTTTTT. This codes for CASSLGGETSRELFF.

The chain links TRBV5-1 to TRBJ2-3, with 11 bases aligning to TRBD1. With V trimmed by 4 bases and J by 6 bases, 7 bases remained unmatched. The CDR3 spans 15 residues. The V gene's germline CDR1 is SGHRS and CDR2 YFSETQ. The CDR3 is CASSVGQGARDTQYF. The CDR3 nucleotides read TGCGCCAGCAGCGTCGGACAGGGGGCGAGGGATACGCAGTATTTT.

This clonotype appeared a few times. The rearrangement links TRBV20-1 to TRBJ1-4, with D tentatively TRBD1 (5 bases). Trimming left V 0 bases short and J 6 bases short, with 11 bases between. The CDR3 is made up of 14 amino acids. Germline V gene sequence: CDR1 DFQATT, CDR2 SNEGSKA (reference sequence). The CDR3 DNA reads TGCAGTGCTAGAGAAGGTCTGGGGGATGAAAAACTGTTTTTT. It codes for CSAREGLGDEKLFF.

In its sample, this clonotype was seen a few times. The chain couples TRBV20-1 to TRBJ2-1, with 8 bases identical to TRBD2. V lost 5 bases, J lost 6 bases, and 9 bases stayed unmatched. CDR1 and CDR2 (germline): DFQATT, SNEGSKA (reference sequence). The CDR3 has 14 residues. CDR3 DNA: TGCAGTGCTTTTAGCGGGAAGGGGAGCAATGAGCAGTTCTTC. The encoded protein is CSAFSGKGSNEQFF.

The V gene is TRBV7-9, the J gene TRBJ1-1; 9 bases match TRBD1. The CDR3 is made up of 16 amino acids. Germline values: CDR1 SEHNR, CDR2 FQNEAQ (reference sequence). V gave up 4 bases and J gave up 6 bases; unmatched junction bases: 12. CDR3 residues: CASSSRDRDYDAEAFF. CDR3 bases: TGTGCCAGCAGCTCCCGGGACAGGGATTATGACGCTGAAGCTTTCTTT.

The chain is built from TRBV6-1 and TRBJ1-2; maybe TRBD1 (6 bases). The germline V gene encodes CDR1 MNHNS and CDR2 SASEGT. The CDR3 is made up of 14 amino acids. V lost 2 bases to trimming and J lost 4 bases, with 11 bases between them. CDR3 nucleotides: TGTGCCAGCAGTGAACCGGGGGCGGGCTATGGCTACACCTTC. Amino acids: CASSEPGAGYGYTF.

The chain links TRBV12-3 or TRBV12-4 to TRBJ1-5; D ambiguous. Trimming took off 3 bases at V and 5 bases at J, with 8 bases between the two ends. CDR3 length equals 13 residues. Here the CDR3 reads CASSLSQYQPQHF. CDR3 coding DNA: TGTGCCAGCAGTTTGTCCCAGTATCAGCCCCAGCATTTT.

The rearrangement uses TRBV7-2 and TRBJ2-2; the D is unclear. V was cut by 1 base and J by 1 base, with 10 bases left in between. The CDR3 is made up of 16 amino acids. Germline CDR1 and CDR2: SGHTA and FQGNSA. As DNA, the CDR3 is TGTGCCAGCAGCTTAGGAGTCGTGGTGAACACCGGGGAGCTGTTTTTT. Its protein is CASSLGVVVNTGELFF.

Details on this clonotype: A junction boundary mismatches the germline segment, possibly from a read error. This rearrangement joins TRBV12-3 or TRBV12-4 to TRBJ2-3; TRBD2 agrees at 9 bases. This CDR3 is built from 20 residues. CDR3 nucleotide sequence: TGTGCCAGCGGTTTCCTAGCGGGGTCCCCCGTTAGTCAAAGCACAGATACGCAGTATTTT. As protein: CASGFLAGSPVSQSTDTQYF.

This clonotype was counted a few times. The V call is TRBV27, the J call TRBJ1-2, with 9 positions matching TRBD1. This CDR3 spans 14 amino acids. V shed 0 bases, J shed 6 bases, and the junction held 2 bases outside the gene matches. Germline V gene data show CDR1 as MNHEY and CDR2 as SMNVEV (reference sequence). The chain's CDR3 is CASSLSRTGDGYTF. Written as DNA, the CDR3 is TGTGCCAGCAGTTTATCGCGGACAGGGGATGGCTACACCTTC.

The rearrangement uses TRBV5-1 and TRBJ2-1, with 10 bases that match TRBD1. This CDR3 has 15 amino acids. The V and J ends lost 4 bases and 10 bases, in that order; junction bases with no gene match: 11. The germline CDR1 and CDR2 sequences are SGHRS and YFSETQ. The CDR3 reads CASSVIAGQGTEQFF. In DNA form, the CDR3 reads TGCGCCAGCAGCGTCATTGCGGGACAGGGGACCGAGCAGTTCTTC.

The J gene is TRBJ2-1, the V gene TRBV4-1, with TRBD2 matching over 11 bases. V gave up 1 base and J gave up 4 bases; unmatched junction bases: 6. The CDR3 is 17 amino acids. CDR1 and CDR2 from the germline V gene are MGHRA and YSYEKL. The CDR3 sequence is CASSQVPSGRQYNEQFF. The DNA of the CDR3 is TGCGCCAGCAGCCAAGTACCTAGCGGGAGGCAATACAATGAGCAGTTCTTC.

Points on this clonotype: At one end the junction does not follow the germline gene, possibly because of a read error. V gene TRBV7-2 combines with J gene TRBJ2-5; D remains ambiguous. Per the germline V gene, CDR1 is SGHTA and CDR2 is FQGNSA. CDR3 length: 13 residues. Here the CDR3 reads CACSLGTQETQYF. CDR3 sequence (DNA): TGTGCCTGCAGCTTAGGCACCCAAGAGACCCAGTACTTC.

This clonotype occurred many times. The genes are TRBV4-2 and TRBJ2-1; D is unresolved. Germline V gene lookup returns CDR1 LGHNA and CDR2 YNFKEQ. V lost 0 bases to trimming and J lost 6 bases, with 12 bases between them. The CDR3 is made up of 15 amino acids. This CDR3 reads CASSQDAMERNEQFF. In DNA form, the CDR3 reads TGTGCCAGCAGCCAAGATGCAATGGAACGCAATGAGCAGTTCTTC.

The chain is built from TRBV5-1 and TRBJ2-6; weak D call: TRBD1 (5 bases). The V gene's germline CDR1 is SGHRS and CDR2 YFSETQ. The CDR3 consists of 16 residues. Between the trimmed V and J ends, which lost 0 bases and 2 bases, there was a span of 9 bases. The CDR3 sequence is CASSLAAGPGANVLTF. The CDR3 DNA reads TGCGCCAGCAGCTTGGCTGCAGGGCCTGGGGCCAACGTCCTGACTTTC.

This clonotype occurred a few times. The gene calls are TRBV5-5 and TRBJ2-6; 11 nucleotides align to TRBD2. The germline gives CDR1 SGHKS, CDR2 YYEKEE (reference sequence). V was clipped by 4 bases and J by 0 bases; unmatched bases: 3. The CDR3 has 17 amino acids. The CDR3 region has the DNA TGTGCCAGCAGCCCGGGACTAGCGGTCTCTGGGGCCAACGTCCTGACTTTC. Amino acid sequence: CASSPGLAVSGANVLTF.

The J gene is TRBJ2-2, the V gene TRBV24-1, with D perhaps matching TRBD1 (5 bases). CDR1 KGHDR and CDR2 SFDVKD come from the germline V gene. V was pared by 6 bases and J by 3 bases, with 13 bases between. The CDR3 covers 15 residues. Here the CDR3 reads CATSNWGTDTGELFF. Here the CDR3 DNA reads TGTGCCACCAGTAACTGGGGCACGGACACCGGGGAGCTGTTTTTT.

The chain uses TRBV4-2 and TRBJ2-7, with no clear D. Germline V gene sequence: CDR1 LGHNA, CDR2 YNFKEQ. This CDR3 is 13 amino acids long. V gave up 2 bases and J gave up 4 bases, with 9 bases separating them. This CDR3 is CASSQKGEYEQYF. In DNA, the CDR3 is TGTGCCAGCAGCCAAAAAGGAGAGTACGAGCAGTACTTC.

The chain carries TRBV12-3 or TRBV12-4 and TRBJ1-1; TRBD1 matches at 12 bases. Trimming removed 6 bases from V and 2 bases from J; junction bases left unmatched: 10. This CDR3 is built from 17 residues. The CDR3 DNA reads TGTGCCAGCAGCCCCAGCCGGGACAGGGGGCGTAACACTGAAGCTTTCTTT. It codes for CASSPSRDRGRNTEAFF.

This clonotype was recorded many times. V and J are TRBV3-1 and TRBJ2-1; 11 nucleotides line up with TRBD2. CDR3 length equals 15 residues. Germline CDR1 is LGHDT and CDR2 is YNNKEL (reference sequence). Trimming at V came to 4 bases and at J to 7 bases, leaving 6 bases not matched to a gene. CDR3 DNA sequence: TGTGCCAGCAGCCCTGGGACTAGCGGATCAAATGAGCAGTTCTTC. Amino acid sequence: CASSPGTSGSNEQFF.

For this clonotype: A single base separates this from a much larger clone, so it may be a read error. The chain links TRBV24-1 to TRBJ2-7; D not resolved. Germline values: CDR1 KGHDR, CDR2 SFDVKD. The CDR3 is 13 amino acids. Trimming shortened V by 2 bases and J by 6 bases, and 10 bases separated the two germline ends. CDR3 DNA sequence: TGTGCCACCAGTGATTCTAGTCTAGGCGAGCAGTACTTC. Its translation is CATSDSSLGEQYF.